This T cell receptor (beta chain) was sequenced during a study of radiotherapy plus CTLA-4 blockade in lung cancer. At the level of the study: Objective response was observed in more than 15% of patients, and disease control in approximately 30%.

Overall study findings and caveats: An expansion of tumor-derived TCR clones occurred in blood after radiotherapy plus ipilimumab.

Notes on this clone: Its antigen remains unidentified.

Alongside CTLA-4 blockade with ipilimumab, patients with chemo-refractory metastatic non-small-cell lung cancer received focal radiation. Some clones are missing from TCRdb's copy, which holds only in-frame ones; the method was immunoSEQ multiplex PCR. Of some 60,000 clones listed, around 85% are singletons. The specimen comprised peripheral blood, sampled from a patient treated with radiotherapy plus ipilimumab. The source is a human donor with non-small cell lung cancer who had a complete response to radiotherapy plus ipilimumab.

CDR3 sequence: CASSRTVDNSPLHF. The CDR3 DNA sequence: TGCGCCAGCAGCAGGACAGTCGATAATTCACCCCTCCACTTT. The chain employs TRBV5-1 and TRBJ1-6; D perhaps matches TRBD1 (6 bases). V was pared by 4 bases and J by 5 bases, with 10 bases between. CDR1 and CDR2 (germline): SGHRS, YFSETQ. The CDR3 contains 14 residues.